This TCR beta chain comes out of a study of T cells expressing NK-cell markers. TCRdb re-called the 5' RACE reads and shows each CDR3 protein once, DNA omitted. This sample's table has 250,000 to 300,000 distinct CDR3 sequences. Per germline, CDR1 SGHRS and CDR2 YFSETQ. The CDR3 totals 12 residues. The sequencing input was blood T cells: a sorted CD56 or NKG2C T cell subset, CD4+ or CD8+ T cells, or bulk PBMC T cells (not recorded which). The sequence was collected from a woman between 18 and 70 years old in good health. The V and J genes are TRBV5-1 and TRBJ1-1. The CDR3 protein is CASSLPSTEAFF.